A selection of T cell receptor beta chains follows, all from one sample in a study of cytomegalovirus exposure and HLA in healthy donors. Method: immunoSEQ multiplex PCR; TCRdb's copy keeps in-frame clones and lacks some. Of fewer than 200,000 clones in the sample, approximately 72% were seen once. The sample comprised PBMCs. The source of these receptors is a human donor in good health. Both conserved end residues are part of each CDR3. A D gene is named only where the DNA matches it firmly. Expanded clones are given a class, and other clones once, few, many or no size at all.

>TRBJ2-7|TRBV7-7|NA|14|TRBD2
CASSLGAGAYEQYF
TGTGCTAGCAGCTTAGGGGCGGGAGCCTACGAGCAGTACTTC
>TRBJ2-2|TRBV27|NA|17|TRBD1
CASSFLSGGMGTGELFF
TGTGCCAGCAGTTTTCTATCAGGGGGCATGGGCACCGGGGAGCTGTTTTTT
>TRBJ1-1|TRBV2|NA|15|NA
CASSRTVTMNTEAFF
TGTGCCAGCAGTAGGACAGTCACGATGAACACTGAAGCTTTCTTT
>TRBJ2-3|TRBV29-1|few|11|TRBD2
CSVGLANTQYF
TGCAGCGTTGGACTAGCGAATACGCAGTATTTT
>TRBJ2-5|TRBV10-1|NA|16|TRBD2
CASSETSGGSKETQYF
TGCGCCAGCAGCGAGACTAGCGGGGGGTCTAAAGAGACCCAGTACTTC
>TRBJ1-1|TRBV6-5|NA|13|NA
CATTRGVGTEAFF
TGTGCCACAACAAGGGGCGTCGGCACTGAAGCTTTCTTT
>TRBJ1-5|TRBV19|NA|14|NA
CASSDSYSNQPQHF
TGTGCCAGTAGTGACAGCTATAGCAATCAGCCCCAGCATTTT
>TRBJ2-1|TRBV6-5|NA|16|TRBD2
CASSYPTSGGYNEQFF
TGTGCCAGCAGTTACCCGACTAGCGGGGGTTACAATGAGCAGTTCTTC
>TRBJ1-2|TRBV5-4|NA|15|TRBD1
CASSFVGTGACGYTF
TGTGCCAGCAGCTTTGTCGGGACAGGGGCTTGCGGCTACACCTTC
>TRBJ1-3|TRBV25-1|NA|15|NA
CATPPPGDSGNTIYF
TGTGCCACGCCACCTCCGGGGGACTCTGGAAACACCATATATTTT
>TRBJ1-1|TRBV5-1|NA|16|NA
CASSVRSNKMNTEAFF
TGCGCCAGCAGCGTGCGGTCGAATAAAATGAACACTGAAGCTTTCTTT
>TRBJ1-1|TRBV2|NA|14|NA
CASSERGSNTEAFF
TGTGCCAGCAGTGAACGGGGATCGAACACTGAAGCTTTCTTT
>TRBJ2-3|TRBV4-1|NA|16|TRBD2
CASSQEAGASTDTQYF
TGCGCCAGCAGCCAGGAAGCGGGGGCTAGCACAGATACGCAGTATTTT
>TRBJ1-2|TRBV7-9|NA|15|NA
CASSLVGRFEGGYTF
TGTGCCAGCAGCTTAGTGGGCAGATTTGAGGGTGGCTACACCTTC
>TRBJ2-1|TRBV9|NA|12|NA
CASSSQGNEQFF
TGTGCCAGCAGCTCTCAGGGGAATGAGCAGTTCTTC
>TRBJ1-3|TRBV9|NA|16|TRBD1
CASSVVGRGPGNTIYF
TGTGCCAGCAGCGTAGTTGGTAGGGGGCCCGGAAACACCATATATTTT
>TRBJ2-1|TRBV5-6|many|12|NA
CASRRGAGPGFF
TGTGCCAGCAGACGCGGCGCGGGGCCGGGGTTCTTC
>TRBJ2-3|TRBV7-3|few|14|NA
CASSLLGGRDTQYF
TGTGCCAGCAGCCTCCTTGGGGGCAGGGATACGCAGTATTTT
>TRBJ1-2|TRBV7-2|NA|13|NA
CASSRDKALGYTF
TGTGCCAGCAGCCGAGACAAGGCCTTGGGCTACACCTTC
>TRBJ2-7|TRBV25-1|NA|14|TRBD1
CASSEPREGAEQYF
TGTGCCAGCAGTGAACCTCGAGAGGGGGCCGAGCAGTACTTC
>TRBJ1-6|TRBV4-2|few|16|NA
CASSQDRGLMNSPLHF
TGTGCCAGCAGCCAAGACAGGGGACTAATGAATTCACCCCTCCACTTT
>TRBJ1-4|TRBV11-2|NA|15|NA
CASSSSGWSNEKLFF
TGTGCCAGCAGCTCTTCGGGGTGGAGTAATGAAAAACTGTTTTTT
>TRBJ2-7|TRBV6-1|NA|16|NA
CASSERAGTARYEQYF
TGTGCCAGCAGTGAAAGGGCGGGCACCGCCAGGTACGAGCAGTACTTC
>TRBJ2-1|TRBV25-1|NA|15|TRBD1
CASSARGTGYNEQFF
TGTGCCAGCAGTGCAAGGGGGACAGGGTACAATGAGCAGTTCTTC
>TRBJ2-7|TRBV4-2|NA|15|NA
CASSQDPGNSYEQYF
TGTGCCAGCAGCCAAGATCCCGGGAACTCCTACGAGCAGTACTTC
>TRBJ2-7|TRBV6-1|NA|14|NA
CASSRSGSGYEQYF
TGTGCCAGCAGTAGGTCGGGCAGCGGGTACGAGCAGTACTTC
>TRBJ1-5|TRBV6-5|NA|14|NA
CASSSSGAKQPQHF
TGTGCCAGCAGCTCCTCAGGGGCAAAGCAGCCCCAGCATTTT
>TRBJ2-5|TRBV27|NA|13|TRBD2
CASKAGGAETQYF
TGTGCCAGCAAGGCGGGGGGGGCCGAGACCCAGTACTTC
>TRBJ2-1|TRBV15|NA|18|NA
CATSRTKLGAFSYNEQFF
TGTGCCACCAGCAGAACGAAGCTGGGAGCTTTTTCCTACAATGAGCAGTTCTTC
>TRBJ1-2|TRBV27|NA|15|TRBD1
CASSQGQTGPEGYTF
TGTGCCAGCAGTCAGGGACAGACGGGACCGGAGGGCTACACCTTC
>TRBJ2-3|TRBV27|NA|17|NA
CASSPATLAPSTDTQYF
TGTGCCAGCAGTCCGGCGACTCTAGCTCCCAGCACAGATACGCAGTATTTT
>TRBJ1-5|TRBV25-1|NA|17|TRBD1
CASSERGRGNSNQPQHF
TGTGCCAGCAGTGAGAGGGGGCGAGGCAATAGCAATCAGCCCCAGCATTTT
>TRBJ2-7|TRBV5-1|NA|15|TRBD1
CASRRDSPSSYEQYF
TGCGCCAGCAGGAGGGACAGCCCGAGCTCCTACGAGCAGTACTTC
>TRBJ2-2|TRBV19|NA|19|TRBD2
CASSPGRIAGGPNTGELFF
TGTGCCAGTAGTCCTGGTCGGATAGCGGGGGGGCCGAACACCGGGGAGCTGTTTTTT
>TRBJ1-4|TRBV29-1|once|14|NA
CSVEDNLFGEKLFF
TGCAGCGTTGAAGATAACCTCTTCGGGGAAAAACTGTTTTTT
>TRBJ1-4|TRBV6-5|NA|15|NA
CASSPQGGVFEKLFF
TGTGCCAGCAGCCCACAAGGGGGAGTGTTTGAAAAACTGTTTTTT
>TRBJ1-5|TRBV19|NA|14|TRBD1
CASSRTGDRQPQHF
TGTGCCAGTAGTCGGACAGGGGATCGTCAGCCCCAGCATTTT
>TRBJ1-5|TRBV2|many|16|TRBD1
CASSKTGGWGNQPQHF
TGTGCCAGCAGTAAGACAGGGGGCTGGGGCAATCAGCCCCAGCATTTT
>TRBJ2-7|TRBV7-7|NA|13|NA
CAARGPSSYEQYF
TGTGCAGCCAGGGGTCCTAGCTCCTACGAGCAGTACTTC
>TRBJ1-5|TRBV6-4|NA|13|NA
CASSEGANQPQHF
TGTGCCAGCAGTGAAGGGGCGAATCAGCCCCAGCATTTT
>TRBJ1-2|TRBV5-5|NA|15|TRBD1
CASSLEVRGWGGYTF
TGTGCCAGCAGCTTGGAAGTCAGGGGGTGGGGAGGCTACACCTTC
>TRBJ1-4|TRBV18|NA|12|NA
CASARENEKLFF
TGTGCCAGCGCACGGGAGAATGAAAAACTGTTTTTT
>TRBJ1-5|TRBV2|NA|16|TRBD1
CASSERGQGFNQPQHF
TGTGCCAGCAGTGAAAGGGGACAGGGCTTCAATCAGCCCCAGCATTTT
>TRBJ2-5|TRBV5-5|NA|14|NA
CASSVDRSQETQYF
TGTGCCAGCAGCGTTGACAGGTCACAAGAGACCCAGTACTTC
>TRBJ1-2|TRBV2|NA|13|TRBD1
CAGGQGVNYGYTF
TGTGCCGGAGGACAGGGTGTGAACTATGGCTACACCTTC
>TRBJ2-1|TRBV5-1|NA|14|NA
CASSSDSSYNEQFF
TGCGCCAGCAGTTCCGACAGCTCCTACAATGAGCAGTTCTTC
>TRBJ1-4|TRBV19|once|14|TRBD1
CARRDRGLKEKLFF
TGTGCCAGACGAGACAGGGGGCTAAAGGAAAAACTGTTTTTT